This TCR beta chain emerged from a study of cytomegalovirus exposure and HLA in healthy donors. Between the trimmed V and J ends, which lost 6 bases and 6 bases, there was a span of 15 bases. This CDR3 has 14 residues. Germline lookup yields CDR1 LNHDA and CDR2 SQIVND (reference sequence). Using immunoSEQ multiplex PCR, the repertoire was profiled, and TCRdb retains in-frame clones only, with some absent. The data contain roughly 150,000 clones, over 85% of them singletons. The sequence was obtained from a man between 18 and 35 years old in good health and CMV-seropositive. The gene calls are TRBV19 and TRBJ1-5, with D maybe TRBD1 (5 bases). Input material: PBMCs. The CDR3 DNA follows: TGTGCCAGTAGGGAGGGGCAGGTAGGTCAGCCCCAGCATTTT. As protein: CASREGQVGQPQHF. Full variable domain (outside the CDR3, taken from reference TRBV19 and TRBJ1-5): DGGITQSPKYLFRKEGQNVTLSCEQNLNHDAMYWYRQDPGQGLRLIYYSQIVNDFQKGDIAEGYSVSREKKESFPLTVTSAQKNPTAFYLCASREGQVGQPQHFGDGTRLSIL.